This T cell receptor beta chain stems from a study of shared clonotypes between healthy human individuals. Background on the study: Donors had three CD4 naive, three CD4 memory, two CD8 naive and one CD8 memory plate apiece. Study-level findings and limits: Among the subsets, naive ones generally showed larger estimated richness than memory ones.

The authors ran the assay at deep level. For each subset, genomic DNA was distributed in equal portions over several immunoSEQ plates. The data were produced by immunoSEQ multiplex PCR, yet TCRdb's version contains in-frame clones alone and is incomplete. Of hundreds of thousands of clones in the sample, around 92% were seen once. CD8 cells classed as naive were CD45RO-negative and positively selected for CCR7, excluding terminally differentiated effector memory CD45RA+ cells. V lost 4 bases and J lost 7, with 21 bases in between. The CDR3 loop spans 16 amino acids. Germline V gene lookup returns CDR1 SGDLS and CDR2 YYNGEE. About this clone itself: Antigen: not known.

The source is a man aged 25 to 40 in good health. V and J are TRBV9 and TRBJ2-1; D could derive from TRBD1 or TRBD2 (7 bases each). The sequencing input was naive CD8+ T cells sorted from blood. In DNA, the CDR3 is TGTGCCAGCAGCCGAAGGGAGGGGGCGATTCGAAATGAGCAGTTCTTC. Translating gives CASSRREGAIRNEQFF.